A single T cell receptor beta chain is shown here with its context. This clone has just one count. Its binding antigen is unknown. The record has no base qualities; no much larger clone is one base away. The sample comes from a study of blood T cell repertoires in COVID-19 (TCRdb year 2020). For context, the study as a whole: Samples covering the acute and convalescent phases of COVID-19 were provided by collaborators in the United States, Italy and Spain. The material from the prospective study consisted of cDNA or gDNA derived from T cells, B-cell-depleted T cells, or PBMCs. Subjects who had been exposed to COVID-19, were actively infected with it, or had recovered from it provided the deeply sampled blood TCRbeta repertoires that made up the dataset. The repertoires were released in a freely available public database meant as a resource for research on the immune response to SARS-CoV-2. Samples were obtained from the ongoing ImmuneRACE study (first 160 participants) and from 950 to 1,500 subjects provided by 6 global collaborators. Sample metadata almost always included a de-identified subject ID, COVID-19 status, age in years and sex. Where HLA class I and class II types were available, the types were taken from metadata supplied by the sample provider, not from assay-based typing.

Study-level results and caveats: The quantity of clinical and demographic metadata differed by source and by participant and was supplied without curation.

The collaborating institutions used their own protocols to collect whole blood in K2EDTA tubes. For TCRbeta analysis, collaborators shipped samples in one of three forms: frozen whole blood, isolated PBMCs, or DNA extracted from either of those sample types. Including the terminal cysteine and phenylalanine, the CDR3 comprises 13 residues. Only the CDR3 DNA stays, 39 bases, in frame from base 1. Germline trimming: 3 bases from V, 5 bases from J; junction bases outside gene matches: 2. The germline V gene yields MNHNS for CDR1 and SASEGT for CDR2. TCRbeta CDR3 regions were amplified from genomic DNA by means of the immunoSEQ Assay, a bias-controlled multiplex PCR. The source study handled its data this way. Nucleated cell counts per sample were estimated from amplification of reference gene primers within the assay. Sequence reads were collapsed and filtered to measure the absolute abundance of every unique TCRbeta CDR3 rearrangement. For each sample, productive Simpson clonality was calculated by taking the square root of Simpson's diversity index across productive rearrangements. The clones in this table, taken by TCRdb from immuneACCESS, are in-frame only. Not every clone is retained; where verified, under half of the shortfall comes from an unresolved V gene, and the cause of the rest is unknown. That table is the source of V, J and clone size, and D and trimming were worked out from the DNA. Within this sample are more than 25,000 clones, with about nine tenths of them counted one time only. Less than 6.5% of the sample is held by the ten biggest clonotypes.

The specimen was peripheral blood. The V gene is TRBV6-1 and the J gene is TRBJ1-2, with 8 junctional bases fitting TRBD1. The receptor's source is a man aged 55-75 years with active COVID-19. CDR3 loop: CASSEDRVYGYTF. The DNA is TGTGCCAGCAGTGAGGACAGGGTGTATGGCTACACCTTC.